The entry below gives a single T cell receptor (beta chain) sequence along with its context. Its antigen is currently unknown. TCRdb re-derived calls from the reads in MiXCR, one entry per CDR3 protein. This sample has around 240,000 distinct CDR3 sequences, with 20% to 25% found just once. Per the germline V gene, CDR1 is ENHRY and CDR2 is SYGVKD. The CDR3 covers 15 residues. V dropped 8 bases and J dropped 3 bases, with 19 bases sitting between them. These data originate in a study of T cell repertoires in cytomegalovirus infection. Study context: Both a matching HLA type and CMV infection were indicated by public TCR beta signatures.

Study findings and constraints: HLA-C-restricted CMV-specific TCR beta clonotypes prevailed in the ex vivo response. CMV carriers having the relevant HLA were flagged by cumulative public TCR beta family frequency.

The material sequenced was CD8+ T cells from PBMCs. The sequence was obtained from a human donor in good health (CMV status not recorded). Some clones in this sample may be carry-over from other donors' samples. This chain connects TRBV10-3 to TRBJ1-2; possibly TRBD1 for D (5 bases). For the CDR3, the DNA is TGTGCCATCGGGGGGGACGGACCGACTCACTATGGCTACACCTTC. Amino acid sequence: CAIGGDGPTHYGYTF.